This is a list of T cell receptor beta chains from one sample in a study of blood T cell repertoires in COVID-19. Method: immunoSEQ multiplex PCR; TCRdb's copy keeps in-frame clones and lacks some. The table shows about 440,000 clones, with roughly 91% occurring only once. Sequenced input: peripheral blood. The source is a woman aged 25 to 39 with acute or convalescent COVID-19. CDR3s include the opening cysteine and the closing phenylalanine or tryptophan. The order of the fields is V gene, clone size, CDR3 protein. For some rows the clone size is stated as once, few or many, or as a class when expanded; others skip it.

TRBV7-7 | NA | CASSLEPRDTQYF
TRBV15 | NA | CATSRVGGVNTEAFF
TRBV1 | NA | CTSSQESSSYEQYF
TRBV5-4 | NA | CASSRRQGAQETQYF
TRBV9 | few | CASSVEAGMYSYEQYF
TRBV5-1 | NA | CASRRDPRGTDTQYF
TRBV6-6 | NA | CASRAGLSTDTQYF
TRBV7-9 | NA | CASSHRLAGGPVF
TRBV9 | NA | CASSERDTGWDEQFF
TRBV7-2 | NA | CASSLSGGGLFAPLHF
TRBV4-1 | NA | CASSPSSAGVNYGYTF
TRBV12-3/TRBV12-4 | NA | CASSLYYYEQYF
TRBV10-2 | NA | CASSSWTGQGSETQYF
TRBV10-3 | NA | CATTSPGLGQDTQYF
TRBV27 | NA | CASRPRGLGPQHF
TRBV10-1 | NA | CASSHGTLETQYF
TRBV3-1/TRBV3-2 | NA | CASSQFSSDTGELFF
TRBV9 | NA | CASSETSGGWNEQFF
TRBV4-2 | NA | CASSQAASLNTEAFF
TRBV28 | NA | CATTKESPNAAQHF
TRBV19 | NA | CARTEGTSSNYGYTF
TRBV10-3 | NA | CAISESSRSSDYEQYF
TRBV6-2/TRBV6-3 | NA | CASSYLLQGLNTEAFF
TRBV5-1 | NA | CASSLTGGNTIYF
TRBV3-1/TRBV3-2 | NA | CASSSGGNTEAFF
TRBV5-4 | NA | CATSVVGQRYGYTF
TRBV7-2 | NA | CASSPSTNDNIQYF
TRBV28 | NA | CASSLFQGFTEAFF
TRBV5-1 | NA | CASSRLTPPDTGELFF
TRBV7-9 | NA | CASSSTTREETQYF
TRBV5-4 | NA | CASSPGQDRPNEQFF
TRBV28 | NA | CASSRPTGKNYGYTF
TRBV6-4 | NA | CASSDSFGGAYNEQFF
TRBV6-6 | NA | CASSRSSAGGGQETQYF